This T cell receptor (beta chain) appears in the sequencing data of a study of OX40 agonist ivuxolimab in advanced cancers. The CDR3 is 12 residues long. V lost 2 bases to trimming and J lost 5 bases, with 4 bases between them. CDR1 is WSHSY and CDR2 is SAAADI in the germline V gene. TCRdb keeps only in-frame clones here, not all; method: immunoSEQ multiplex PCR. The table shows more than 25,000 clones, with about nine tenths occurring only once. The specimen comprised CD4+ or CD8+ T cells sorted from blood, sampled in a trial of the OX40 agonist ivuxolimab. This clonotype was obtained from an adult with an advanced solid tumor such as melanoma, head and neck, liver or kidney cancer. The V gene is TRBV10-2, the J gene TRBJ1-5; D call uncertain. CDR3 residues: CASSETDQPQHF. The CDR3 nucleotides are TGCGCCAGCAGTGAGACAGATCAGCCCCAGCATTTT.